This T cell receptor beta chain was identified during a study of human T cells and chemical hapten exposure (dated by TCRdb to the early 2020s). Describing the broader study: For sensitization, 2% DPC in acetone was applied to a 2 cm by 2 cm area of upper inner arm skin. Patient blood was sampled pre-sensitization (week 0) and at 2, 6 and about 24 weeks after DPC sensitization. Weekly therapeutic DPC doses were additionally applied to the scalp of patients throughout the approximately 23-week study period. Libraries were combined into a pool for sequencing, and differences in TCR yield between samples came mainly from small differences in library volumes within the pool. For TCR sequencing, blood came from 25 to 30 alopecia patients at anywhere from one to four time points (pre-sensitization, 2, 6 and 24 weeks). Peripheral blood TCR repertoire changes were tracked in vivo in alopecia patients during primary and secondary sensitization to the hapten diphenylcyclopropenone (DPC). For every blood RNA sample, sequencing covered both the TCR alpha and TCR beta chains. Patch testing was performed on the upper back with Finn chambers containing 0.01% DPC, and the patch tests were scored after 6 days according to International Contact Dermatitis Research Group standards. Most of the patients in the cohort were female, and the cohort covered alopecia areata with under or over 50% scalp involvement, alopecia totalis and alopecia universalis.

The CDR3 covers 16 residues, taking in both the cysteine and the phenylalanine. Solely the CDR3 DNA is kept, with 48 bases framed from the first base. This clonotype was found many times. No cognate antigen has been identified for it. The input lacks base qualities; no much larger clone sits a single base away. Here is what the overall study found, with its caveats: Repeated subsampling changed both the strength of the expansion versus patch-test correlation and the threshold at which the correlation became significant. Because every patient had alopecia, a presumed autoimmune disease, the patients' immune response might differ from that of healthy individuals. Patch test score was positively correlated with the number of PT1 expanded TCRs, with significance at thresholds 8, 16 and 32 but not at 4. Significantly more large CDR3 similarity clusters were formed by expanded TCRs than by pre-sensitization or healthy control sets, consistent with antigen-driven responses. No change with DPC sensitization was found in the number of TCRs above 1 in 1000 frequency, and no evidence of global repertoire structure alterations was found.

Receptors were amplified or captured by RACE. The data were produced on a NextSeq 500. Library preparation attached unique molecular identifiers to individual cDNA molecules for quantitative, reproducible TCR counting. As for the original processing: Samples had a median of approximately 93,000 TCRs, with a range from 23,224 to 690,600. The Decombinator software suite was used to annotate the V, J and CDR3 of the TCR reads. To make PS versus PT1 abundance plots, every sample was subsampled to the same number of TCRs (28,000). Expanded TCRs were defined as absent before sensitization and observed at least eight times at the 2-week time point. TCRdb took the public reads, trimmed them with fastp at Q25, ran MiXCR for clone calling and kept in-frame beta chains. CDR3 protein duplicates are merged, each entry listing the most common genes and DNA. TCRdb, not the original authors, processed these V and J calls. In all, the sample holds just under 35,000 distinct CDR3 sequences, and over 9% of those were seen once. The ten largest make up 27% of the sample.

In light of the paper, this sample's time point label describes: pre-sensitization, week 0. This specimen's treatment or condition label, interpreted: therapeutic diphenylcyclopropenone sensitization with weekly scalp DPC. Total RNA was isolated from unfractionated whole blood collected in Tempus Blood RNA tubes. At each patch-test visit, blood was drawn before the patch test was applied. Eligible patients were aged 18 to 70, diagnosed with alopecia, deemed suitable for DPC therapy, and excluded if pregnant. The chain couples TRBV12-2 to TRBJ2-1; the table names TRBD2, a call not compared with the DNA. TRBV12-2 is a known pseudogene. This receptor was identified in a man aged 45-65 years with alopecia areata. Some clones in this sample may be carry-over from other donors' samples. The specimen was whole blood, collected in connection with sensitization to the hapten diphenylcyclopropenone (DPC). The CDR3 region reads CASRLDGLGRSSEQFF. The DNA is as follows: TGTGCAAGTCGCTTAGACGGCCTAGGGAGATCCAGTGAGCAGTTCTTC.